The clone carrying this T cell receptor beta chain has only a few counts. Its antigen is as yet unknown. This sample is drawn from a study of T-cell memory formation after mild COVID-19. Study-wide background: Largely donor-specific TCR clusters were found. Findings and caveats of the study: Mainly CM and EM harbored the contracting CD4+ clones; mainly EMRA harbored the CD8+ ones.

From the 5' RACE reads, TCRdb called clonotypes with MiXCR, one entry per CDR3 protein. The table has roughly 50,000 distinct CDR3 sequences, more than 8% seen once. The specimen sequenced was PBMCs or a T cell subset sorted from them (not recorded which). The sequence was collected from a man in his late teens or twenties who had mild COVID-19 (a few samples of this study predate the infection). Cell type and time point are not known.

The CDR3, as DNA: TGCGCCAGCAGCTTCCAGGGGGCGACTGGAAACACCATATATTTT. Translation gives CASSFQGATGNTIYF. The genes are TRBV5-1 and TRBJ1-3, with 8 bases lining up with TRBD1. After removal of 2 bases from V and 2 bases from J, the junction contained 3 bases not matched to a gene. The CDR3 sequence is 15 residues long. Per the germline V gene, CDR1 is SGHRS and CDR2 is YFSETQ.